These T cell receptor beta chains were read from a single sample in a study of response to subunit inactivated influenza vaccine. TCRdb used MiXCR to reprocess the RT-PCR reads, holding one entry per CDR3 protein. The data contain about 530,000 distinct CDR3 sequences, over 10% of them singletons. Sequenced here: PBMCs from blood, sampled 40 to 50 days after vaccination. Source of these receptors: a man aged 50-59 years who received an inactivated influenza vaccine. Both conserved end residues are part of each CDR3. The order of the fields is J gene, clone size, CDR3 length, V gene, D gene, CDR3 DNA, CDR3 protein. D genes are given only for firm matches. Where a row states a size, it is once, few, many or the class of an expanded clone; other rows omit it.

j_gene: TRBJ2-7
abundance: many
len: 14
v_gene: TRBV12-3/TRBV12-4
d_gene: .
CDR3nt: TGTGCCAGCAGTTTCTCGACAGGAAAAGGCGAGCAGTACTTC
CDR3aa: CASSFSTGKGEQYF

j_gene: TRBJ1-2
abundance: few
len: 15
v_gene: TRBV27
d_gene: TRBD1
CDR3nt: TGTGCCAGCAGTTTAGGCCTCGACAGGGGAAGAGGCTACACCTTC
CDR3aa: CASSLGLDRGRGYTF

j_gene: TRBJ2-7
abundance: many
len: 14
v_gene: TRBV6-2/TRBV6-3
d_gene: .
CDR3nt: TGTGCCAGCAGTTACTACGGGGGCGCCTACGAGCAGTACTTC
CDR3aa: CASSYYGGAYEQYF

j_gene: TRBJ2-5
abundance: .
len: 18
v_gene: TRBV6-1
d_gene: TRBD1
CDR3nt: TGTGCCAGCAGGCCGGGACAGGGAATCGGGGGATACCAAGAGACCCAGTACTTC
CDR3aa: CASRPGQGIGGYQETQYF

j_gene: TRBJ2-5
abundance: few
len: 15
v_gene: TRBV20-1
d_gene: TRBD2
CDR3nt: TGCAGTGCTACTCCCCCTAGCGGGAGTCTTGAGACCCAGTACTTC
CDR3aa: CSATPPSGSLETQYF

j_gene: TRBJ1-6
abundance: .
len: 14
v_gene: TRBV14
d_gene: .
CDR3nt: TGTGCCAGCAGCCGCCGACAAGAGGACTCACCCCTCCACTTT
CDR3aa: CASSRRQEDSPLHF

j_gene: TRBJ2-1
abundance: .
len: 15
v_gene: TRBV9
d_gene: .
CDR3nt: TGTGCCAGCAGCGTAGAGGCCAGCTCCTACAATGAGCAGTTCTTC
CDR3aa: CASSVEASSYNEQFF

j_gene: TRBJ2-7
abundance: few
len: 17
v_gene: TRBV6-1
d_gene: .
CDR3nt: TGTGCCAGCAGCCCCCCTCACCGGCAGGTTACCCCTCGCGAGCAGTACTTC
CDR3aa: CASSPPHRQVTPREQYF

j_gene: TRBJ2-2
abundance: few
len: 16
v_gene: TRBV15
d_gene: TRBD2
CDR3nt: TGTGCCACCAGCGGAACTAGCGGGGGCTACACCGGGGAGCTGTTTTTT
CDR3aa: CATSGTSGGYTGELFF

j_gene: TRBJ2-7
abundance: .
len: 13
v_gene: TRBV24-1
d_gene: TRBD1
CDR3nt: TGTGCCACCAGTGATCCCACAGGGGACGAGCAGTACTTC
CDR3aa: CATSDPTGDEQYF

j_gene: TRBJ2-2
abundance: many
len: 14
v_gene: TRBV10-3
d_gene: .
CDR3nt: TGTGCCATCTCGGGGGCAAGGGACACCGGGGAGCTGTTTTTT
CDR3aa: CAISGARDTGELFF

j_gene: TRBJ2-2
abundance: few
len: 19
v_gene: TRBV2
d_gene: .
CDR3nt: TGTGCCTGCTGTTTTTGGCTTTCTGCTAAGAAGCAGGGGACCGGGGAGCTGTTTTTT
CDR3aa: CACCFWLSAKKQGTGELFF